The T cell receptor beta chain described here comes from a study of low-dose radiotherapy and immunotherapy resistance in tumors. Study context: Cohort 1 patients were irradiated with 0.5 Gy fractions every 2 weeks to 6.5 Gy total.

The sample's time point: after trial treatment. The treatment here: LDRT plus nivolumab, ipilimumab, low-dose cyclophosphamide and aspirin (RACIN trial). Covering alpha and beta chains, TRAV- and TRBV-specific primers were used for the first-strand cDNA. A constant-region primer paired with the V-primer adapter amplified TCRs over approximately 18 PCR cycles. TCRdb passed the reads through MiXCR, listing each CDR3 protein once. The sample lists about 35,000 distinct CDR3 sequences, less than 25% occurring once. CDR1 LNHDA and CDR2 SQIVND come from the germline V gene (reference sequence). The CDR3 is 11 residues long. Trimming pared 5 bases from V and 9 bases from J, leaving 11 bases between. This clonotype came up many times.

Sequenced material: PBMCs, taken after low-dose radiotherapy plus immunotherapy. This chain joins TRBV19 and TRBJ2-7; weak D call: TRBD2 (5 bases). The receptor was derived from a female donor with ovarian cancer. The CDR3 protein is CASSPGLGQYF. Written as DNA, the CDR3 is TGTGCCAGTAGTCCTGGACTCGGGCAGTACTTC.